The sequence of this T cell receptor (beta chain) was determined in a study of HIV-infected patients and healthy controls. Study summary: The CD4:CD8 ratio increased slightly in early therapy, but CD8 counts showed no consistent change.

Alpha and beta constant-region primers primed reverse transcription of around 500 ng RNA. Each of the alpha and beta chains got its own library through chain-specific third strand synthesis with indices. Two random hexamers, added before amplification and joined, formed each molecule's 12-nucleotide barcode. TCRdb re-called the 5' RACE reads with MiXCR, one entry per CDR3 protein. The table includes some 3,500 distinct CDR3 sequences, 20% to 25% detected once. Whole blood was used without fractionation, so all unsorted peripheral T cells were included. V was shortened by 7 bases and J by 0 bases, with 13 bases between the two germline ends. Per the germline V gene, CDR1 is DFQATT and CDR2 is SNEGSKA (reference sequence). The CDR3 extends over 14 amino acids.

Material: blood, obtained before antiretroviral therapy. The rearrangement uses TRBV20-1 and TRBJ1-5; D unclear. The TCR originated in an adult with HIV infection. The CDR3 protein is CSDSSGFSNQPQHF. The CDR3 DNA sequence: TGCAGTGATAGTTCAGGATTTAGCAATCAGCCCCAGCATTTT.